These T cell receptor beta chains were read from a single sample in a study of low-dose radiotherapy and immunotherapy resistance in tumors. TCRdb reprocessed the reads with MiXCR, giving one entry per CDR3 protein. The data hold tens of thousands of distinct CDR3 sequences, with about 10% observed a single time. The specimen was PBMCs, collected before treatment. The source is a female donor with ovarian cancer. Each CDR3 is given with its conserved first and last residue. D genes are given only for firm matches. Expanded clones get a size class; other rows say once, few or many, or leave the size out.

v_gene,d_gene,abundance,len,j_gene,CDR3aa,CDR3nt
TRBV7-9,TRBD2,many,15,TRBJ2-3,CASSFGTSNPDTQYF,TGTGCCAGCAGCTTCGGGACTAGCAACCCAGATACGCAGTATTTT
TRBV20-1,-,many,16,TRBJ2-2,CSARPTGKKHTGELFF,TGCAGTGCTAGACCCACAGGGAAGAAACACACCGGGGAGCTGTTTTTT
TRBV19,-,many,13,TRBJ1-5,CASSTPPNQPQHF,TGTGCCAGTAGTACCCCCCCCAATCAGCCCCAGCATTTT
TRBV7-7,-,few,17,TRBJ2-6,CASSRAHFAAGANVLTF,TGTGCTAGCAGCCGAGCTCACTTTGCTGCTGGGGCCAACGTCCTGACTTTC
TRBV5-1,TRBD1,-,16,TRBJ1-1,CASSFRGQGFGTEAFF,TGCGCCAGCAGCTTTAGGGGACAGGGTTTTGGGACTGAAGCTTTCTTT
TRBV12-3/TRBV12-4,-,many,15,TRBJ2-1,CASRFSGGSYNEQFF,TGTGCCAGCAGGTTTTCCGGGGGATCCTACAATGAGCAGTTCTTC
TRBV3-1,-,-,14,TRBJ2-1,CASSPWAVHNEQFF,TGTGCCAGCAGCCCGTGGGCGGTCCACAATGAGCAGTTCTTC
TRBV24-1,-,-,13,TRBJ2-3,CATSGPSRVTQYF,TGTGCCACCAGTGGCCCTTCTAGGGTAACGCAGTATTTT
TRBV18,-,many,14,TRBJ1-4,CASSPGRDNEKLFF,TGTGCCAGCTCACCGGGACGGGATAATGAAAAACTGTTTTTT
TRBV7-2,-,many,13,TRBJ2-7,CASSFTSGTEQYF,TGTGCCAGCAGCTTTACGTCGGGAACCGAGCAGTACTTC
TRBV7-8,-,many,13,TRBJ1-2,CASSPGPTYGYTF,TGTGCCAGCAGCCCTGGACCCACCTATGGCTACACCTTC
TRBV5-1,-,few,17,TRBJ2-1,CASSWASSVLYSDEQFF,TGCGCCAGCAGCTGGGCCTCTAGTGTCCTTTACTCGGATGAGCAGTTCTTC
TRBV29-1,TRBD1,many,13,TRBJ2-7,CSVWTGTQYEQYF,TGCAGCGTCTGGACAGGGACTCAGTACGAGCAGTACTTC
TRBV5-1,TRBD2,many,16,TRBJ2-1,CASSLGTSGFLNEQFF,TGCGCCAGCAGCTTGGGGACTAGCGGGTTCCTCAATGAGCAGTTCTTC
TRBV14,TRBD2,many,14,TRBJ2-1,CASSHSGGSSEQFF,TGTGCCAGCAGCCATAGCGGGGGGTCAAGTGAGCAGTTCTTC
TRBV11-2,TRBD1,many,16,TRBJ2-2,CASSPGQGKGTGELFF,TGTGCCAGCAGCCCCGGACAGGGGAAAGGGACCGGGGAGCTGTTTTTT
TRBV11-2,TRBD1,many,14,TRBJ2-5,CASSSQGARETQYF,TGTGCCAGCAGCTCACAGGGGGCGCGAGAGACCCAGTACTTC
TRBV2,-,many,14,TRBJ2-7,CATKGQNTYYEQYF,TGTGCCACCAAAGGGCAGAACACATACTACGAGCAGTACTTC
TRBV20-1,TRBD2,many,15,TRBJ2-3,CSASRTSGGVDTQYF,TGCAGTGCTAGCCGGACTAGCGGGGGTGTAGATACGCAGTATTTT
TRBV5-3,-,-,15,TRBJ2-7,CASSLRDSSSYEQYF,TGTGCCAGCAGCTTACGGGACTCGAGCTCCTACGAGCAGTACTTC
TRBV10-1,-,many,14,TRBJ2-7,CASSDVGQIDEQYF,TGCGCCAGCAGTGATGTGGGGCAGATCGACGAGCAGTACTTC
TRBV7-8,-,many,17,TRBJ2-1,CASSRSEGLSTYNEQFF,TGTGCCAGCAGCCGGAGCGAGGGGCTTTCCACCTACAATGAGCAGTTCTTC
TRBV6-5,-,many,16,TRBJ2-1,CASSYETPQPYNEQFF,TGTGCCAGCAGTTACGAGACTCCACAACCTTACAATGAGCAGTTCTTC
TRBV3-1,-,many,16,TRBJ2-3,CASSLRGAVPADTQYF,TGTGCCAGCAGCCTACGGGGGGCCGTACCGGCAGATACGCAGTATTTT
TRBV28,TRBD1,many,17,TRBJ1-5,CASSLPTGGLGNQPQHF,TGTGCCAGCAGTTTACCGACAGGGGGCCTGGGGAATCAGCCCCAGCATTTT
TRBV7-8,TRBD1,many,18,TRBJ2-2,CASSWRIRGRRDTGELFF,TGTGCCAGCAGCTGGCGCATTAGGGGGCGCAGGGACACCGGGGAGCTGTTTTTT
TRBV5-6,-,many,15,TRBJ2-1,CASSRLELKVDEQFF,TGTGCCAGCAGCCGTTTGGAACTAAAGGTCGATGAGCAGTTCTTC
TRBV28,-,-,18,TRBJ1-4,CASSPQREIRLGNEKLFF,TGTGCCAGCAGTCCCCAGCGAGAGATCAGGTTGGGGAATGAAAAACTGTTTTTT
TRBV29-1,TRBD2,many,14,TRBJ2-7,CSVEAPSGGDEQYF,TGCAGCGTTGAGGCCCCTAGCGGAGGTGACGAGCAGTACTTC
TRBV27,TRBD1,many,15,TRBJ2-3,CASSDRDRATDTQYF,TGTGCCAGCAGTGACCGGGACAGGGCCACAGATACGCAGTATTTT
TRBV6-1,-,many,15,TRBJ2-3,CASSMASPRTDTQYF,TGTGCCAGCAGTATGGCTAGCCCGAGAACAGATACGCAGTATTTT
TRBV6-8,TRBD2,many,13,TRBJ2-7,CAAGGGISYEQYF,TGTGCCGCTGGGGGGGGGATCTCCTACGAGCAGTACTTC
TRBV5-1,-,many,15,TRBJ2-7,CASSPFSRGGDEQYF,TGCGCCAGCAGCCCCTTTTCCAGGGGTGGGGACGAGCAGTACTTC
TRBV30,-,many,14,TRBJ2-7,CAWSVGRGSYEQYF,TGTGCCTGGAGTGTAGGACGGGGATCCTACGAGCAGTACTTC
TRBV2,TRBD1,many,14,TRBJ1-6,CASSMTGNNSPLHF,TGTGCCAGCAGCATGACAGGGAACAATTCACCCCTCCACTTT
TRBV30,-,many,11,TRBJ2-2,CAWTVPGELFF,TGTGCCTGGACCGTACCCGGGGAGCTGTTTTTT
TRBV12-3/TRBV12-4,-,many,14,TRBJ2-5,CASSLGAHQETQYF,TGTGCCAGCAGTTTAGGGGCCCACCAAGAGACCCAGTACTTC
TRBV6-1,-,many,12,TRBJ2-7,CASSVRGSEQYF,TGTGCCAGCAGTGTGCGGGGATCCGAGCAGTACTTC
TRBV5-1,-,many,13,TRBJ2-7,CASSWAGVNEQYF,TGCGCCAGCAGCTGGGCAGGGGTCAACGAGCAGTACTTC
TRBV18,-,-,14,TRBJ2-2,CASSRQVNTGELFF,TGTGCCAGCTCACGTCAGGTTAACACCGGGGAGCTGTTTTTT
TRBV9,TRBD2,many,15,TRBJ2-7,CASSAGTSGSYEQYF,TGTGCCAGCAGCGCAGGGACTAGCGGGTCCTACGAGCAGTACTTC
TRBV12-3/TRBV12-4,TRBD1,many,15,TRBJ2-1,CASSMTGGSGNEQFF,TGTGCCAGCAGTATGACAGGGGGCAGCGGGAATGAGCAGTTCTTC
TRBV30,-,many,16,TRBJ1-6,CAWRPRGGAINSPLHF,TGTGCCTGGAGGCCGAGGGGGGGGGCTATTAATTCACCCCTCCACTTT
TRBV5-1,-,many,12,TRBJ2-2,CASSLEGGELFF,TGCGCCAGCAGCTTGGAAGGCGGGGAGCTGTTTTTT
TRBV12-3/TRBV12-4,-,many,15,TRBJ1-5,CASSSLGGNNQPQHF,TGTGCCAGCAGTTCCCTGGGGGGGAACAATCAGCCCCAGCATTTT
TRBV29-1,-,once,14,TRBJ2-4,CSVMLGLGKNIQYF,TGCAGCGTGATGTTGGGATTGGGCAAAAACATTCAGTACTTC
TRBV6-5,-,many,13,TRBJ2-2,CASSLLSPGELFF,TGTGCCAGCAGCCTACTCTCCCCCGGGGAGCTGTTTTTT
TRBV28,TRBD2,many,17,TRBJ2-7,CASSLAGLAGAQYEQYF,TGTGCCAGCAGTTTGGCGGGACTAGCGGGAGCCCAATACGAGCAGTACTTC
TRBV28,-,few,14,TRBJ2-7,CASCYQVWAGEQYF,TGTGCCAGTTGCTACCAGGTGTGGGCGGGCGAGCAGTACTTC
TRBV20-1,-,many,13,TRBJ2-1,CSAPGLFYNEQFF,TGCAGTGCGCCGGGACTCTTCTACAATGAGCAGTTCTTC